These 21 T cell receptor beta chains originate from one sample sequenced in a study of cytomegalovirus exposure and HLA in healthy donors. The PCR contained 60 Vbeta and 13 Jbeta primers. Assay: immunoSEQ multiplex PCR; the TCRdb copy retains only in-frame clones and omits some. The table includes around 190,000 clones, just over 75% detected once. The sequenced material came from PBMCs. Receptors were obtained from a man aged 25 to 40 in good health and CMV-seronegative.

This clone occurred a few times. The genes are TRBV14 and TRBJ2-7; the D gene is possibly TRBD1 (5 bases). The CDR3 is 15 amino acids. Germline lookup yields CDR1 SGHDN and CDR2 FVKESK. With 4 bases removed from V and 0 bases from J, the gap between germline ends came to 13 bases. The CDR3 DNA follows: TGTGCCAGCAGCCTGGGGCTAGGGAACTCCTACGAGCAGTACTTC. Its translation: CASSLGLGNSYEQYF.

The chain couples TRBV6-1 to TRBJ2-1; the match to TRBD1 covers 9 bases. This CDR3 comprises 14 residues. CDR1 and CDR2 (germline): MNHNS, SASEGT. The junction had 6 bases not matched to a gene; V was cut back by 6 bases and J by 6 bases. The DNA for the CDR3 is TGTGCCAGCAGACCGGGACAGGGAATCAATGAGCAGTTCTTC. Encoded protein: CASRPGQGINEQFF.

This chain links TRBV29-1 with TRBJ2-7, with D unclear. The germline V and J ends were trimmed by 4 bases and 0 bases, with 10 bases remaining between them. This CDR3 contains 13 residues. The germline V gene has CDR1 SQVTM and CDR2 ANQGSEA. The CDR3 spells CSVGSWSSYEQYF. CDR3 bases: TGCAGCGTTGGTTCTTGGAGCTCCTACGAGCAGTACTTC.

J is TRBJ1-3 and V is TRBV5-6; 7 nucleotides match TRBD1. The CDR3 sequence is 17 residues long. Losses at the gene ends were 0 bases for V and 3 bases for J; bases not matched to a gene: 9. The V gene's germline CDR1 is SGHDT and CDR2 YYEEEE. The CDR3 DNA follows: TGTGCCAGCAGCTTGGAGGTAACGACAGGGTATGGAAACACCATATATTTT. This gives the protein CASSLEVTTGYGNTIYF.

The chain couples TRBV7-3 to TRBJ2-7; 9 bases line up with TRBD2. Germline lookup yields CDR1 SGHTA and CDR2 FQGTGA. The CDR3 runs to 13 residues. After removal of 5 bases from V and 5 bases from J, the junction contained 4 bases not matched to a gene. The CDR3 sequence: CASSPGLADEQYF. The CDR3 DNA follows: TGTGCCAGCAGCCCGGGACTAGCTGACGAGCAGTACTTC.

The CDR3 sequence: CASSLLIAGGTKNIQYF. CDR3 DNA sequence: TGTGCCAGCAGCTTGCTAATAGCGGGAGGAACTAAAAACATTCAGTACTTC. V and J are TRBV7-6 and TRBJ2-4, with 10 bases aligning to TRBD2. The length of the CDR3 is 17 residues. Germline V gene data show CDR1 as SGHVS and CDR2 as FNYEAQ. The V and J ends lost 3 bases and 4 bases, in that order; junction bases with no gene match: 9.

This chain joins TRBV21-1 and TRBJ1-5; TRBD1, the table's D call, lacks a check against the DNA. TRBV21-1 is noted as a pseudogene. The CDR3 runs to 19 residues. The chain's CDR3 is CASSKSSITGGIPNQPQHF. CDR3 nucleotide sequence: TGTGCCAGCAGCAAAAGCTCCATAACAGGGGGCATCCCCAATCAGCCCCAGCATTTT.

The J gene is TRBJ1-6, the V gene TRBV30, with TRBD1 identical over 7 bases. The V and J ends lost 1 base and 5 bases, in that order; junction bases with no gene match: 8. The germline V gene encodes CDR1 GTSNPN and CDR2 SVGIG (reference sequence). The CDR3 runs to 16 residues. The CDR3 region is CAWSAPSTGNNSPLHF. The CDR3 DNA reads as TGTGCCTGGAGTGCCCCGTCGACAGGGAATAATTCACCCCTCCACTTT.

This chain joins TRBV5-1 and TRBJ2-7; 7 bases are shared with TRBD2. J gave up 6 bases and V 4 bases, and 19 bases lay outside the gene matches. The CDR3 contains 17 residues. Looked up from germline, CDR1 is SGHRS and CDR2 is YFSETQ. The CDR3 loop reads CASSGAVGGRAVGEQYF. The CDR3 coding sequence is TGCGCCAGCAGCGGCGCTGTTGGGGGGAGGGCCGTAGGCGAGCAGTACTTC. The whole variable domain, remainder taken from reference TRBV5-1 and TRBJ2-7, is KAGVTQTPRYLIKTRGQQVTLSCSPISGHRSVSWYQQTPGQGLQFLFEYFSETQRNKGNFPGRFSGRQFSNSRSEMNVSTLELGDSALYLCASSGAVGGRAVGEQYFGPGTRLTVT.

The CDR3 region has the DNA TGTGCCAGCAGCCTCGACAGGGCCCAGCCCCAGCATTTT. Its translation is CASSLDRAQPQHF. The chain has TRBV5-6 and TRBJ1-5; 7 bases match TRBD1. V lost 4 bases, J lost 7 bases, and 5 bases stayed unmatched. The CDR3 runs to 13 residues. Germline-derived CDR1 and CDR2 are SGHDT and YYEEEE.

The CDR3 DNA is TGTGCCAGTAGCAAATTACAGGGGACCCTGAACACTGAAGCTTTCTTT. This codes for CASSKLQGTLNTEAFF. The chain carries TRBV19 and TRBJ1-1; the match to TRBD1 covers 7 bases. Per germline, CDR1 LNHDA and CDR2 SQIVND (reference sequence). Germline trimming cut 6 bases from V and 0 bases from J; bases unmatched to any gene: 10. The CDR3 runs 16 residues.

DNA for the CDR3: TGCAGTGCTACTCCCGAGCAGTACTTC. Encoded protein: CSATPEQYF. The chain joins TRBV20-1 to TRBJ2-7, with D uncertain. The V end lost 4 bases, the J end lost 6 bases, and 4 bases lay between the germline ends. CDR3 length: 9 amino acids. Germline V lookup: CDR1 DFQATT, CDR2 SNEGSKA (reference sequence).

This clone was seen more than once but under ten times. The chain joins TRBV5-1 to TRBJ2-1, with D perhaps matching TRBD2 (6 bases). Germline lookup yields CDR1 SGHRS and CDR2 YFSETQ. The germline V and J ends were trimmed by 0 bases and 9 bases, with 13 bases remaining between them. The CDR3 extends over 14 amino acids. This CDR3 is CASSLGGGASEQFF. The CDR3 nucleotides are TGCGCCAGCAGCTTGGGTGGAGGGGCGAGTGAGCAGTTCTTC.

The chain carries TRBV7-9 and TRBJ2-5; tentative D call: TRBD1 (6 bases). The CDR3 has 14 residues. Germline-derived CDR1 and CDR2 are SEHNR and FQNEAQ (reference sequence). The germline V and J ends were trimmed by 4 bases and 4 bases, with 13 bases remaining between them. The CDR3 nucleotides read TGTGCCAGCAGCTCGGGCCAGGGGCGAGAGACCCAGTACTTC. Amino acid sequence: CASSSGQGRETQYF.

This clone has a handful of counts. The chain has TRBV28 and TRBJ2-1; 7 bases line up with TRBD2. The J segment lost 15 bases and the V segment lost 2 bases, leaving 19 bases of the junction unmatched. Germline CDR1 and CDR2: MDHEN and SYDVKM. This CDR3 is 16 amino acids long. CDR3 loop: CASSLPNGVAGLQRFF. The CDR3, as DNA: TGTGCCAGCAGTTTACCCAATGGGGTAGCGGGCCTACAACGGTTCTTC.

The chain has TRBV11-3 and TRBJ2-1, with D perhaps matching TRBD1 (5 bases). Germline values: CDR1 SGHNT, CDR2 YENEEA. V was shortened by 3 bases and J by 9 bases, with 12 bases between the two germline ends. The CDR3 sequence is 13 residues long. CDR3 sequence reads: CASSFQGTGEQFF. CDR3 in DNA: TGTGCCAGCAGCTTCCAGGGTACAGGTGAGCAGTTCTTC.

Of note for this clone: Its ends do not fully match the called genes, so a read error is possible. The chain couples TRBV7-9 to TRBJ1-1; TRBD1 matches 8 bases. The CDR3 has 12 amino acids. Germline V CDR1 and CDR2: SEHNR, FQNEAQ (reference sequence). CDR3 protein: CSSSDQGAAAFF. The CDR3 DNA reads TGTTCCAGCAGCGACCAGGGGGCAGCAGCTTTCTTT. The full variable domain, rest sourced from reference TRBV7-9 and TRBJ1-1, is DTGVSQNPRHKITKRGQNVTFRCDPISEHNRLYWYRQTLGQGPEFLTYFQNEAQLEKSRLLSDRFSAERPKGSFSTLEIQRTEQGDSAMYLCSSSDQGAAAFFGQGTRLTVV.

The rearrangement uses TRBV6-5 and TRBJ2-3, with a weak D call TRBD2 (6 bases). V dropped 3 bases and J dropped 3 bases, with 13 bases sitting between them. Germline values: CDR1 MNHEY, CDR2 SVGAGI. The CDR3 has 15 residues. This CDR3 reads CASSYREIGTDTQYF. CDR3 in DNA: TGTGCCAGCAGTTATCGGGAGATAGGTACAGATACGCAGTATTTT.

V gene TRBV9 combines with J gene TRBJ2-5; possible D gene TRBD2, 6 bases. The end of the DNA aligns better with TRBJ2-7, so the J call may be wrong. The CDR3 spans 14 residues. Per germline, CDR1 SGDLS and CDR2 YYNGEE. In nucleotides, the CDR3 is TGTGCCAGCAGCGTCTACGGGAGTACATACGAGCAGTACTTC. Protein: CASSVYGSTYEQYF.

A note on this clone: Additional DNA sequences in this sample encode the identical CDR3. V and J are TRBV11-2 and TRBJ2-7, with D hard to call. This CDR3 comprises 12 residues. Germline loops: CDR1 SGHAT, CDR2 FQNNGV. V was clipped by 1 base and J by 3 bases, with 4 bases between them. The CDR3 coding sequence is TGTGCCAGCAGCTTAGTGAGCTACGAGCAGTACTTC. It encodes CASSLVSYEQYF.

In its sample, this clone was seen once. The chain employs TRBV5-1 and TRBJ2-7; 16 nucleotides agree with TRBD2. J gave up 8 bases and V 3 bases, and 8 bases lay outside the gene matches. The CDR3 has 16 residues. CDR1 and CDR2 (germline): SGHRS, YFSETQ. In DNA, the CDR3 is TGCGCCAGCAGCTCGGGACTAGCGGGAGGGCCCCGGCAGCAGTACTTC. Translating gives CASSSGLAGGPRQQYF.